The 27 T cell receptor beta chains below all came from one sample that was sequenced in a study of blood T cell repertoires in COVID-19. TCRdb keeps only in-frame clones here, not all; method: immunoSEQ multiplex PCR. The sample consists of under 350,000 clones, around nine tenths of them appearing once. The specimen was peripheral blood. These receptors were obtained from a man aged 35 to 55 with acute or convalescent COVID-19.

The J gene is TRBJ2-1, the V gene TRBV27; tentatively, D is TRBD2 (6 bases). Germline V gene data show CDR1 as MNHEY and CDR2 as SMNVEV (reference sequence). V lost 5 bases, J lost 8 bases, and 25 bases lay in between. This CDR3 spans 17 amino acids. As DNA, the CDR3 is TGTGCCAGCAGTACCCTTTTTACTCCCGGGAGCCGATATGAGCAGTTCTTC. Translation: CASSTLFTPGSRYEQFF.

CDR3 loop: CASSQIQGGTEAFF. The CDR3 region has the DNA TGCGCCAGCAGCCAGATACAGGGGGGTACTGAAGCTTTCTTT. The chain has TRBV5-1 and TRBJ1-1; 8 nucleotides match TRBD1. CDR3 length equals 14 residues. CDR1 and CDR2 from the germline V gene are SGHRS and YFSETQ. V gave up 4 bases and J gave up 5 bases; unmatched junction bases: 7. The full variable domain, rest sourced from reference TRBV5-1 and TRBJ1-1, is KAGVTQTPRYLIKTRGQQVTLSCSPISGHRSVSWYQQTPGQGLQFLFEYFSETQRNKGNFPGRFSGRQFSNSRSEMNVSTLELGDSALYLCASSQIQGGTEAFFGQGTRLTVV.

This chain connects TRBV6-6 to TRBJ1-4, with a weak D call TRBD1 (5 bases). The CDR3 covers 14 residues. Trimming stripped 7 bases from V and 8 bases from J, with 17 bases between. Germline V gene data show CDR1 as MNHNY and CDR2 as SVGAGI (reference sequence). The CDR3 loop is CASTTSGGREKLFF. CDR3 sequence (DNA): TGTGCCAGCACGACCTCGGGGGGTAGAGAAAAACTGTTTTTT.

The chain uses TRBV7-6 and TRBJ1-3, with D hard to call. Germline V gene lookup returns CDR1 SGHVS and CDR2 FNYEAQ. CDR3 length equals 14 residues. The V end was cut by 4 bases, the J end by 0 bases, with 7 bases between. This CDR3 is CASSSTVSGNTIYF. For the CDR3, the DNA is TGTGCCAGCAGCTCTACAGTCTCTGGAAACACCATATATTTT.

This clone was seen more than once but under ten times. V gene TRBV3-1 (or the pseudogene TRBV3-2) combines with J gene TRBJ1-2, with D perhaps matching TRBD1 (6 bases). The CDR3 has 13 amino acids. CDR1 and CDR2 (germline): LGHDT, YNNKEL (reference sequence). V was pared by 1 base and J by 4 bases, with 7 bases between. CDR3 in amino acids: CASSQGTAYGYTF. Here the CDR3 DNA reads TGTGCCAGCAGCCAAGGGACAGCCTATGGCTACACCTTC.

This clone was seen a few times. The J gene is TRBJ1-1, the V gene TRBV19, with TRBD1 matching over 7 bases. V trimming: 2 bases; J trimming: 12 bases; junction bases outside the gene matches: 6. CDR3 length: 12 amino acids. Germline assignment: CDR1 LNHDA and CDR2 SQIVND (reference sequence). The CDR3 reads CASSITDRVPFF. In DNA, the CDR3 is TGTGCCAGTAGTATAACTGACAGGGTGCCTTTCTTT.

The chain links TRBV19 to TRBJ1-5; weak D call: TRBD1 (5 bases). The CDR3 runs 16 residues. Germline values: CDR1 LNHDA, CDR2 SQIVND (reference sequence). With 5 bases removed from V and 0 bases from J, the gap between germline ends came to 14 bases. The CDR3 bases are TGTGCCAGTAGTCTCTTACAGGACTATAGCAATCAGCCCCAGCATTTT. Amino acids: CASSLLQDYSNQPQHF.

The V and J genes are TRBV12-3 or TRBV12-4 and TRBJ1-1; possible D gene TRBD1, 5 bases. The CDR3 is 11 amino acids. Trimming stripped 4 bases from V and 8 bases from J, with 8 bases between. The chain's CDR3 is CASSSAGEAFF. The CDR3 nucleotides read TGTGCCAGCAGTTCCGCAGGGGAAGCTTTCTTT.

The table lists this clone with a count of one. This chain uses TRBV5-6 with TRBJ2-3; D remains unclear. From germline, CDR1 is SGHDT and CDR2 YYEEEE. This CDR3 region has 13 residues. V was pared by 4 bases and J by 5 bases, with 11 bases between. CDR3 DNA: TGTGCCAGCAGCCCGCCCACGGGAGATACGCAGTATTTT. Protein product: CASSPPTGDTQYF.

Here the CDR3 reads CASSRRGGSYEQYF. As DNA, the CDR3 is TGTGCCAGCAGCCGGCGGGGGGGCTCCTACGAGCAGTACTTC. The gene calls are TRBV5-5 and TRBJ2-7, with 9 bases that match TRBD2. With V trimmed by 4 bases and J by 0 bases, 2 bases remained unmatched. The CDR3 is 14 residues long. The germline CDR1 and CDR2 sequences are SGHKS and YYEKEE (reference sequence).

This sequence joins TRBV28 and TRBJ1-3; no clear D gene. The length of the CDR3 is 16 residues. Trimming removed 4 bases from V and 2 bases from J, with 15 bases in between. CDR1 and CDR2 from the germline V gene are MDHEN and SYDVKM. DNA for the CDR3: TGTGCCAGCAGTTCCCTACGCGCCACGGCTGGAAACACCATATATTTT. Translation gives CASSSLRATAGNTIYF.

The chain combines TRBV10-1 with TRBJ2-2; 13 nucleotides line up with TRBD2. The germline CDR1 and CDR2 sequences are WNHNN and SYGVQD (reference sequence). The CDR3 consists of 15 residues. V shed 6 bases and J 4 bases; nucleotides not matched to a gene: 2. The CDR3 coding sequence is TGCGCCAGCAGCGGGACTAGCGGGGCCACCGGGGAGCTGTTTTTT. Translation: CASSGTSGATGELFF.

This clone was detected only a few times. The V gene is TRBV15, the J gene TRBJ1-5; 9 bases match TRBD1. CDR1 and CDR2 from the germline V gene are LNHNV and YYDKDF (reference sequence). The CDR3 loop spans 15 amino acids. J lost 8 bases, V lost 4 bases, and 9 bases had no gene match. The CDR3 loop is CATSTTGGPTEPQHF. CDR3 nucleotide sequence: TGTGCCACCAGCACGACAGGGGGGCCTACGGAGCCCCAGCATTTT.

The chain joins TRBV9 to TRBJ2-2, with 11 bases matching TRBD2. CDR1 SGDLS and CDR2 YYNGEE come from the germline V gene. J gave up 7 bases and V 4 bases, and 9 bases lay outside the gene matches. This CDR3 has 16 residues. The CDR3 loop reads CASSSLSGGALGELFF. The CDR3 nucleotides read TGTGCCAGCAGCTCACTTAGCGGGGGGGCCCTCGGGGAGCTGTTTTTT. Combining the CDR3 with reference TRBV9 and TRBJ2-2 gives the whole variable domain DSGVTQTPKHLITATGQRVTLRCSPRSGDLSVYWYQQSLDQGLQFLIQYYNGEERAKGNILERFSAQQFPDLHSELNLSSLELGDSALYFCASSSLSGGALGELFFGEGSRLTVL.

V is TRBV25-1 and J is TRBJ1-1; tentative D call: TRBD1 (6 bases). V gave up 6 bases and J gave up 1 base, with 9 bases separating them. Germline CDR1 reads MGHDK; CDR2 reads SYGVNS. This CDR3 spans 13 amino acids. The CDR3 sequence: CASRGDTNTEAFF. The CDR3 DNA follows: TGTGCCAGCAGAGGGGACACGAACACTGAAGCTTTCTTT.

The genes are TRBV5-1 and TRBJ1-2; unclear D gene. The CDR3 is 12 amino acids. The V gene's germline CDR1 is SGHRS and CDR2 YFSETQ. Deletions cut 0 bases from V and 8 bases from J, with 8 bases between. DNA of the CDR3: TGCGCCAGCAGCTTGGATACAGACGGCTACACCTTC. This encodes CASSLDTDGYTF.

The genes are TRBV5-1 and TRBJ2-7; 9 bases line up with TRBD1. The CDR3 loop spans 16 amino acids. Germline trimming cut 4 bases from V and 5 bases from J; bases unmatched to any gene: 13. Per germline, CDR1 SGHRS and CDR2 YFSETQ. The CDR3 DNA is TGCGCCAGCAGCCTATTTGGTGGGACAGGGCCGAACGAGCAGTACTTC. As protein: CASSLFGGTGPNEQYF.

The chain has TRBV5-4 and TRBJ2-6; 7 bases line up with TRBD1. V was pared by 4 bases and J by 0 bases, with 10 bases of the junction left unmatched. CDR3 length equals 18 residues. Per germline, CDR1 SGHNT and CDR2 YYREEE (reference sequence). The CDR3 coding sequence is TGTGCCAGCAGCCGGTTAGACAGGGCCGTCTCTGGGGCCAACGTCCTGACTTTC. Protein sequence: CASSRLDRAVSGANVLTF. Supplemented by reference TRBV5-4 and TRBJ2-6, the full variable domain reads ETGVTQSPTHLIKTRGQQVTLRCSSQSGHNTVSWYQQALGQGPQFIFQYYREEENGRGNFPPRFSGLQFPNYSSELNVNALELDDSALYLCASSRLDRAVSGANVLTFGAGSRLTVL.

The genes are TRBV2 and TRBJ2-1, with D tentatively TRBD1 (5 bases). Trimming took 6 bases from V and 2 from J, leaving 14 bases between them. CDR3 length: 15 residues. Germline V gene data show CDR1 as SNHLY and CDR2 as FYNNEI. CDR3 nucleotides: TGTGCCAGCAGAATTAGACAGACAACCTACAATGAGCAGTTCTTC. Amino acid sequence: CASRIRQTTYNEQFF.

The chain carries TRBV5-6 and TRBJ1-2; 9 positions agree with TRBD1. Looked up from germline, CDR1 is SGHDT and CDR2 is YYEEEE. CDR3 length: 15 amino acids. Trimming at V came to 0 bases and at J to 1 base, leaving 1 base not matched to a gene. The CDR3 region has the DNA TGTGCCAGCAGCTTGGGACAGGGGGGTAACTATGGCTACACCTTC. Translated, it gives CASSLGQGGNYGYTF.

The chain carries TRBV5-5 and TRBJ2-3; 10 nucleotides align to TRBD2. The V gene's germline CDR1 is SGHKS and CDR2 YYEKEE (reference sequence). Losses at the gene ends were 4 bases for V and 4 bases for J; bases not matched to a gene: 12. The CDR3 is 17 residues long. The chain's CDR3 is CASSPLAIAGGPDTQYF. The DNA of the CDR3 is TGTGCCAGCAGCCCACTCGCCATAGCGGGGGGACCAGATACGCAGTATTTT.

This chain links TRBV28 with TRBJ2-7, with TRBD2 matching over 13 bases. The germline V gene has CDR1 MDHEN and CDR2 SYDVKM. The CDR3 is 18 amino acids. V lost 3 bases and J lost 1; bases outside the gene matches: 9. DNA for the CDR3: TGTGCCAGCAGTTTGCCACTAGCGGGGGGGGCCTTGTCCTACGAGCAGTACTTC. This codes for CASSLPLAGGALSYEQYF.

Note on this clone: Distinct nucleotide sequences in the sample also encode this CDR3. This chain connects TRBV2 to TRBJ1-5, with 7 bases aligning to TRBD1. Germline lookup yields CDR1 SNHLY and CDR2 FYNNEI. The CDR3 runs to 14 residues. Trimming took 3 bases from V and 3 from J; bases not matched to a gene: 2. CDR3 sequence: CASSEGQPNQPQHF. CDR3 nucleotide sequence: TGTGCCAGCAGTGAGGGACAGCCCAATCAGCCCCAGCATTTT.

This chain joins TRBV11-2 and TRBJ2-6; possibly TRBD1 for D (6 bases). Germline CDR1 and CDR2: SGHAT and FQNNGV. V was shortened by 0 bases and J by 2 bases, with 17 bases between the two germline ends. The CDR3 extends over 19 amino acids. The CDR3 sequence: CASSLDSNRVAAGANVLTF. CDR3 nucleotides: TGTGCCAGCAGCTTAGACTCTAACAGGGTAGCAGCTGGGGCCAACGTCCTGACTTTC.

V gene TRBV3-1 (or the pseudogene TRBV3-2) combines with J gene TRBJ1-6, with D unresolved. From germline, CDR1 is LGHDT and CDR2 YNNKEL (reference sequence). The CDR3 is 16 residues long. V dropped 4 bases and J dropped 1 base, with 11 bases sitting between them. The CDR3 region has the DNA TGTGCCAGCAGCCGGACCTGGGAGTCCTATAATTCACCCCTCCACTTT. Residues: CASSRTWESYNSPLHF.

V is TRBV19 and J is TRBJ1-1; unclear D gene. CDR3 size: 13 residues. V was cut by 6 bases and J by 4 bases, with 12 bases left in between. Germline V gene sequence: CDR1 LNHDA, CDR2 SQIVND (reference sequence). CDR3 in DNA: TGTGCCAGTAGCGGGATCCGGGGCACTGAAGCTTTCTTT. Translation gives CASSGIRGTEAFF. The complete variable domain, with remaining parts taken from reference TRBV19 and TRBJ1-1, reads DGGITQSPKYLFRKEGQNVTLSCEQNLNHDAMYWYRQDPGQGLRLIYYSQIVNDFQKGDIAEGYSVSREKKESFPLTVTSAQKNPTAFYLCASSGIRGTEAFFGQGTRLTVV.

The CDR3 DNA reads as TGTGCCAGCAGTGAACCCGGGATAAGCACAGATACGCAGTATTTT. This gives the protein CASSEPGISTDTQYF. This chain joins TRBV25-1 and TRBJ2-3; TRBD2 might be the D (5 bases). The V end lost 2 bases, the J end lost 0 bases, and 9 bases lay between the germline ends. The CDR3 spans 15 residues. Germline V CDR1 and CDR2: MGHDK, SYGVNS.